These T cell receptor beta chains were read from a single sample in a study of vaccination and CD4 T cells after COVID-19. No antigen has been assigned to these receptors. TCRdb ran MiXCR on the PCR reads and lists one entry per CDR3 protein. Here the sample spans 9,500 to 14,000 distinct CDR3 sequences, roughly 50% being singletons. Input material: CD4+ T cells from blood, cultured in vitro. The receptors derive from a human donor who had recovered from COVID-19. The CDR3 runs from the conserved cysteine through the conserved F or W. A D gene is named only where the DNA matches it firmly.

v_call,d_call,j_call,cdr3_aa
TRBV5-1,TRBD1,TRBJ1-6,CASSGAGQGASPLHF
TRBV18,TRBD1,TRBJ2-2,CASSPSGQGRTGELFF
TRBV6-5,.,TRBJ1-1,CASSYGWTEAFF
TRBV2,.,TRBJ2-1,CASSQTGGDYNEQFF
TRBV6-1,.,TRBJ2-7,CASSKRNEQYF
TRBV7-6,.,TRBJ2-5,CASSFVAGGQETQYF
TRBV20-1,.,TRBJ2-7,CSARGGYEQYF
TRBV5-4,TRBD1,TRBJ2-7,CASSSMDRSSYEQYF
TRBV6-1,TRBD1,TRBJ1-1,CAGRDRGQGEAFF
TRBV5-6,.,TRBJ1-2,CASSLVSARVYGYTF
TRBV28,.,TRBJ2-7,CASSLFQGSYEQYF
TRBV11-3,TRBD1,TRBJ1-6,CASSFTGQAVNSPLHF
TRBV4-3,TRBD1,TRBJ2-1,CASSQEPPQGIGSYNEQFF
TRBV7-8,.,TRBJ2-7,CASSLIGQGGEQYF
TRBV6-5,TRBD1,TRBJ1-3,CASSYRAGGGNTIYF
TRBV11-2,.,TRBJ2-4,CAGSSRLAKNIQYF
TRBV6-1,.,TRBJ2-7,CASSEVGEGSGYEQYF
TRBV7-2,TRBD1,TRBJ2-1,CASSIPGQGGNEQFF
TRBV24-1,TRBD2,TRBJ2-2,CATSPNSGRGLFF
TRBV27,.,TRBJ1-2,CASSFWDGRVGLYGYTF
TRBV12-3/TRBV12-4,TRBD1,TRBJ1-1,CASSQTGGTEAFF
TRBV21-1,.,TRBJ2-4,CASSKAGPSRFAKNIQYF
TRBV10-3,.,TRBJ2-7,CAISGMNRDELKYEQYF
TRBV5-1,TRBD1,TRBJ1-1,CASSGQGAGTEAFF
TRBV2,.,TRBJ1-1,CATNRGHQNTEAFF
TRBV21-1,.,TRBJ2-7,CASSNSAGMKGACEQYF
TRBV2,.,TRBJ1-3,CASREGTSGNTIYF
TRBV5-4,TRBD1,TRBJ1-2,CASNPGQVSYGYTF
TRBV7-8,.,TRBJ2-7,CASSLVKGGGSGEQYF
TRBV20-1,TRBD1,TRBJ2-5,CSASRGQQQETQYF
TRBV12-3/TRBV12-4,.,TRBJ1-5,CASSRDGFMNQPQHF
TRBV6-2/TRBV6-3,TRBD2,TRBJ2-2,CASRPLAGNTGELFF
TRBV27,TRBD1,TRBJ1-6,CASSLSNRFQGDYSPLHF
TRBV11-3,.,TRBJ2-5,CASSPRRGGDYRETQYF
TRBV20-1,TRBD2,TRBJ2-3,CSERDYTDTQYF
TRBV28,TRBD2,TRBJ2-7,CASSLWASGRDEQYF
TRBV20-1,.,TRBJ2-1,CSARLGSSYNEQFF
TRBV20-1,TRBD1,TRBJ2-7,CSAREGGKSYEQYF
TRBV20-1,.,TRBJ1-5,CSARSRDRQPQHF
TRBV6-1,TRBD2,TRBJ2-1,CASRDGTSGRGNEQFF
TRBV12-3/TRBV12-4,TRBD1,TRBJ1-2,CASSRLLQGAGNYGYTF
TRBV28,.,TRBJ1-1,CASSPPYRLAEAFF
TRBV20-1,TRBD2,TRBJ2-7,CSARAGGPPYEQYF
TRBV20-1,.,TRBJ2-6,CSARGRALSGANVLTF
TRBV7-2,.,TRBJ2-7,CASSLEGRYEQYF
TRBV20-1,TRBD2,TRBJ2-5,CSARDQSGREETQYF
TRBV27,.,TRBJ2-2,CASSFPGTGELFF
TRBV7-9,.,TRBJ1-5,CASSLLSPAGNQPQHF